Presented here are 27 T cell receptor beta chains from one specimen sequenced in a study of radiation and T cells in renal cell carcinoma. Some clones are missing from TCRdb's copy, which holds only in-frame ones; the method was immunoSEQ multiplex PCR. The sample yields 130,000 to 150,000 clones, 88% seen once. The time point: baseline pretreatment blood. The treatment here: 15 Gy SBRT to primary tumor, nephrectomy 4 weeks later. Source: blood, taken from a patient whose treatment included radiotherapy and nephrectomy. These receptors came from a woman in her 70s with renal cell carcinoma.

The rearrangement joins TRBV14 to TRBJ2-3; 10 nucleotides line up with TRBD2. Germline V gene data show CDR1 as SGHDN and CDR2 as FVKESK. The CDR3 covers 18 residues. V was clipped by 4 bases and J by 0 bases; unmatched bases: 10. CDR3 coding DNA: TGTGCCAGCAGCCGAAATAGCGGGGGGCCCTATAGCACAGATACGCAGTATTTT. As protein: CASSRNSGGPYSTDTQYF.

V is TRBV29-1 and J is TRBJ1-1, with D possibly being TRBD1 (6 bases). From germline, CDR1 is SQVTM and CDR2 ANQGSEA. V lost 3 bases and J 10 bases, leaving 15 bases between the germline ends. The CDR3 runs 12 residues. The CDR3 DNA follows: TGCAGCGTTGACTTGGGGGGGGCGGTAGCTTTCTTT. The encoded protein is CSVDLGGAVAFF.

The chain combines TRBV28 with TRBJ2-6; unclear D gene. This CDR3 comprises 15 residues. Trimming removed 1 base at V and 0 bases at J, with 4 bases between. CDR1 MDHEN and CDR2 SYDVKM come from the germline V gene. The CDR3 DNA follows: TGTGCCAGCAGTTTATTGAGCTCTGGGGCCAACGTCCTGACTTTC. The encoded protein is CASSLLSSGANVLTF.

The chain carries TRBV5-8 and TRBJ1-1; possible D gene TRBD1, 5 bases. Trimming shortened V by 1 base and J by 4 bases, and 14 bases separated the two germline ends. Germline lookup yields CDR1 SGHTS and CDR2 YDEGEE. The CDR3 runs 15 residues. The CDR3 DNA follows: TGTGCCAGCAGCTTGAGTACCAGGGCGGGCACTGAAGCTTTCTTT. This gives the protein CASSLSTRAGTEAFF.

The chain combines TRBV5-1 with TRBJ2-6, with 9 bases matching TRBD1. This CDR3 region has 17 residues. CDR1 is SGHRS and CDR2 is YFSETQ in the germline V gene. The ends lost 2 bases at V and 3 bases at J; junction bases unmatched: 6. In nucleotides, the CDR3 is TGCGCCAGCAGCTTCGGGACAGGGTTTGGTGGGGCCAACGTCCTGACTTTC. It specifies CASSFGTGFGGANVLTF.

The rearrangement links TRBV13 to TRBJ1-2, with 7 bases aligning to TRBD1. The V gene end was trimmed by 3 bases and the J gene end by 7 bases; junction bases not matched to a gene: 8. The CDR3 runs 14 residues. Looked up from germline, CDR1 is PRHDT and CDR2 is FYEKMQ (reference sequence). CDR3 nucleotides: TGTGCCAGCAGCTTGGAACAGGGGTCGGGTGGCTACACCTTC. Amino acids: CASSLEQGSGGYTF.

The rearrangement links TRBV6-1 to TRBJ2-3; perhaps TRBD2 as D (5 bases). This CDR3 region has 12 residues. Trimming pared 7 bases from V and 6 bases from J, leaving 11 bases between. From germline, CDR1 is MNHNS and CDR2 SASEGT. The CDR3: CASTAERDTQYF. The CDR3 DNA reads as TGTGCCAGCACCGCTGAGCGGGATACGCAGTATTTT.

As concerns this clone: This specimen includes other DNA sequences encoding the same CDR3. The chain recombines TRBV5-6 with TRBJ1-2; D is possibly TRBD1 (5 bases). Germline V gene sequence: CDR1 SGHDT, CDR2 YYEEEE. V lost 0 bases to trimming and J lost 3 bases, with 9 bases between them. The CDR3 loop spans 14 amino acids. The CDR3, as DNA: TGTGCCAGCAGCTTGGGAGGGGTTGACTATGGCTACACCTTC. Its protein product is CASSLGGVDYGYTF.

The rearrangement joins TRBV6-5 to TRBJ1-3; a possible D gene is TRBD1 (5 bases). CDR3 size: 14 residues. CDR1 and CDR2 from the germline V gene are MNHEY and SVGAGI. V lost 5 bases, J lost 2 bases, and 10 bases lay in between. In nucleotides, the CDR3 is TGTGCCAGCAGTCTCGGGGGTACTGGAAACACCATATATTTT. Its protein product is CASSLGGTGNTIYF.

CDR3 region: CASSYSGLQVNTEAFF. The CDR3 nucleotides read TGTGCCAGCAGTTACTCTGGTCTCCAAGTGAACACTGAAGCTTTCTTT. This chain uses TRBV6-6 with TRBJ1-1, with D uncertain. V lost 0 bases to trimming and J lost 0 bases, with 11 bases between them. The CDR3 consists of 16 residues. From germline, CDR1 is MNHNY and CDR2 SVGAGI (reference sequence).

This sequence joins TRBV7-2 and TRBJ2-1, with unresolved D. The CDR3 loop spans 16 amino acids. CDR1 and CDR2 from the germline V gene are SGHTA and FQGNSA. V lost 3 bases to trimming and J lost 7 bases, with 19 bases between them. The chain's CDR3 is CASSFLPQPARNEQFF. The DNA for the CDR3 is TGTGCCAGCAGCTTTTTACCACAGCCTGCGCGGAATGAGCAGTTCTTC. The entire variable domain, with the rest obtained from reference TRBV7-2 and TRBJ2-1, is as follows: GAGVSQSPSNKVTEKGKDVELRCDPISGHTALYWYRQSLGQGLEFLIYFQGNSAPDKSGLPSDRFSAERTGGSVSTLTIQRTQQEDSAVYLCASSFLPQPARNEQFFGPGTRLTVL.

This clone came up once. The rearrangement uses TRBV28 and TRBJ1-3, with TRBD1 matching over 7 bases. This CDR3 is built from 15 residues. Germline CDR1 and CDR2: MDHEN and SYDVKM. V trimming: 4 bases; J trimming: 2 bases; junction bases outside the gene matches: 5. DNA for the CDR3: TGTGCCAGCAGTTCGCCCGGGACAGCTGGAAACACCATATATTTT. Translation gives CASSSPGTAGNTIYF.

The chain couples TRBV27 to TRBJ2-1; D is perhaps TRBD1 (6 bases). The CDR3 covers 14 residues. Germline loops: CDR1 MNHEY, CDR2 SMNVEV (reference sequence). V gave up 2 bases and J gave up 3 bases, with 8 bases separating them. CDR3 nucleotides: TGTGCCAGCAGTTTAGGACAGATCTACAATGAGCAGTTCTTC. It is translated as CASSLGQIYNEQFF.

This chain connects TRBV9 to TRBJ2-7, with 10 positions matching TRBD1. From germline, CDR1 is SGDLS and CDR2 YYNGEE. After removal of 3 bases from V and 2 bases from J, the junction contained 5 bases not matched to a gene. This CDR3 region has 15 residues. CDR3: CASSGRGTGAYEQYF. The CDR3 nucleotides are TGTGCCAGCAGCGGCCGGGGGACAGGGGCCTACGAGCAGTACTTC.

There are a few counts of this clone. The rearrangement uses TRBV5-6 and TRBJ1-1; 7 nucleotides match TRBD1. CDR3 length: 14 amino acids. Trimming at V came to 2 bases and at J to 0 bases, leaving 1 base not matched to a gene. The germline CDR1 and CDR2 sequences are SGHDT and YYEEEE. This chain's CDR3 is CASSLQGMNTEAFF. The CDR3 bases are TGTGCCAGCAGCTTACAGGGGATGAACACTGAAGCTTTCTTT.

The rearrangement links TRBV7-9 to TRBJ2-3; perhaps TRBD2 as D (6 bases). The CDR3 loop spans 15 amino acids. Trimming took 6 bases from V and 5 from J, leaving 18 bases between them. Germline-derived CDR1 and CDR2 are SEHNR and FQNEAQ (reference sequence). Here the CDR3 reads CASRPAGARGDTQYF. The CDR3 DNA reads as TGTGCCAGCAGACCGGCCGGGGCGCGGGGAGATACGCAGTATTTT. Using reference TRBV7-9 and TRBJ2-3 for the parts outside the CDR3, the full variable domain is DTGVSQNPRHKITKRGQNVTFRCDPISEHNRLYWYRQTLGQGPEFLTYFQNEAQLEKSRLLSDRFSAERPKGSFSTLEIQRTEQGDSAMYLCASRPAGARGDTQYFGPGTRLTVL.

The chain joins TRBV4-3 to TRBJ2-1, with TRBD1 identical over 11 bases. After removal of 4 bases from V and 7 bases from J, the junction contained 6 bases not matched to a gene. Germline V CDR1 and CDR2: LGHNA, YSLEER. The CDR3 has 15 amino acids. CDR3 nucleotide sequence: TGCGCCAGCAGCCCGAGGGACAGGGGGAGGAATGAGCAGTTCTTC. Encoded protein: CASSPRDRGRNEQFF.

The gene calls are TRBV11-2 and TRBJ2-5, with 12 bases fitting TRBD2. CDR3 size: 16 residues. J gave up 5 bases and V 1 base, and 5 bases lay outside the gene matches. Looked up from germline, CDR1 is SGHAT and CDR2 is FQNNGV. This chain's CDR3 is CASSLALAGGQETQYF. For the CDR3, the DNA is TGTGCCAGCAGCTTAGCCCTAGCGGGGGGGCAGGAGACCCAGTACTTC.

This clone was picked up a small number of times. The rearrangement joins TRBV5-1 to TRBJ1-1; TRBD1 matches 7 bases. Germline loops: CDR1 SGHRS, CDR2 YFSETQ. Losses at the gene ends were 3 bases for V and 8 bases for J; bases not matched to a gene: 7. The CDR3 has 13 residues. The DNA for the CDR3 is TGCGCCAGCAGCTCCCGGACAGGCCACGAAGCTTTCTTT. Translation gives CASSSRTGHEAFF.

The gene calls are TRBV19 and TRBJ1-5; 7 nucleotides agree with TRBD1. Germline values: CDR1 LNHDA, CDR2 SQIVND (reference sequence). Trimming cost V 7 bases and J 3 bases; bases outside gene matches: 6. CDR3 size: 14 residues. Here the CDR3 reads CASMGTAPNQPQHF. The DNA of the CDR3 is TGTGCCAGTATGGGGACAGCTCCCAATCAGCCCCAGCATTTT. The whole variable domain, filled in from reference TRBV19 and TRBJ1-5, reads DGGITQSPKYLFRKEGQNVTLSCEQNLNHDAMYWYRQDPGQGLRLIYYSQIVNDFQKGDIAEGYSVSREKKESFPLTVTSAQKNPTAFYLCASMGTAPNQPQHFGDGTRLSIL.

As DNA, the CDR3 is TGTGCCAGCAGCTTCTTGACTTCTGGAGGCTACACCTTC. Residues: CASSFLTSGGYTF. The rearrangement links TRBV6-5 to TRBJ1-2; the D is unclear. V lost 6 bases and J 8 bases, leaving 16 bases between the germline ends. The CDR3 has 13 residues. The germline gives CDR1 MNHEY, CDR2 SVGAGI.

This chain connects TRBV19 to TRBJ2-3; TRBD1 or TRBD2 may be the D gene (5 bases each). V was cut by 1 base and J by 0 bases, with 8 bases left in between. The CDR3 covers 15 residues. The germline V gene encodes CDR1 LNHDA and CDR2 SQIVND (reference sequence). The chain's CDR3 is CASSIGGVSTDTQYF. CDR3 DNA: TGTGCCAGTAGTATAGGAGGGGTAAGCACAGATACGCAGTATTTT.

In this sample, this clone turned up once. The chain combines TRBV11-3 with TRBJ1-1; D not resolved. Germline V gene sequence: CDR1 SGHNT, CDR2 YENEEA. This CDR3 has 13 residues. Trimming took off 0 bases at V and 3 bases at J, with 5 bases between the two ends. The CDR3 sequence: CASSLEEDTEAFF. The CDR3 nucleotides are TGTGCCAGCAGCTTAGAAGAGGACACTGAAGCTTTCTTT.

The chain is built from TRBV5-1 and TRBJ1-3; 9 nucleotides line up with TRBD1. Germline trimming cut 4 bases from V and 4 bases from J; bases unmatched to any gene: 6. This CDR3 has 15 amino acids. The germline CDR1 and CDR2 sequences are SGHRS and YFSETQ. CDR3 residues: CASSGDRARGNTIYF. The CDR3 DNA follows: TGCGCCAGCAGCGGGGACAGGGCTAGAGGAAACACCATATATTTT.

V gene TRBV29-1 combines with J gene TRBJ2-1; D is unclear. This CDR3 has 14 residues. Germline values: CDR1 SQVTM, CDR2 ANQGSEA. V lost 6 bases and J lost 1, with 13 bases in between. The CDR3 sequence: CSVLRPPSYNEQFF. The CDR3 nucleotides read TGCAGCGTGCTCAGGCCTCCATCCTACAATGAGCAGTTCTTC.

The rearrangement uses TRBV19 and TRBJ2-4; D may be TRBD2 (5 bases). CDR1 is LNHDA and CDR2 is SQIVND in the germline V gene (reference sequence). The CDR3 has 15 amino acids. The V gene lost 7 bases and the J gene lost 0 bases, with 13 bases spanning the gap. This chain's CDR3 is CASMVGGLAKNIQYF. In DNA form, the CDR3 reads TGTGCCAGTATGGTGGGCGGACTAGCCAAAAACATTCAGTACTTC.

This sequence joins TRBV30 and TRBJ2-5; TRBD2 is a possible D gene (5 bases). The V gene lost 1 base and the J gene lost 5 bases, with 14 bases spanning the gap. Germline lookup yields CDR1 GTSNPN and CDR2 SVGIG (reference sequence). The CDR3 sequence is 14 residues long. The CDR3 DNA reads TGTGCCTGGAGTGGTAAGCTAGCTCAGGAGACCCAGTACTTC. Protein sequence: CAWSGKLAQETQYF.